The rows below give T cell receptor beta chains drawn from one sample of a study of OX40 agonist ivuxolimab in advanced cancers. Produced via immunoSEQ multiplex PCR; TCRdb's table is partial and in-frame only. The sample records more than 60,000 clones, 75% to 90% being singletons. Sequenced here: CD4+ or CD8+ T cells sorted from blood, sampled in a trial of the OX40 agonist ivuxolimab. The receptor set was obtained from an adult with an advanced solid tumor such as melanoma, head and neck, liver or kidney cancer. CDR3s include the opening cysteine and the closing phenylalanine or tryptophan. D genes are given only for firm matches. Clone sizes are given selectively: once, few, many, or a class where the clone is expanded.

clone_size	v_call	j_call	d_call	cdr3_aa	cdr3_nt
.	TRBV28	TRBJ2-2	.	CASSLKSLRELFF	TGTGCCAGCAGTTTAAAGTCCCTGCGGGAGCTGTTTTTT
.	TRBV7-9	TRBJ1-2	.	CASSLTTGDAFYGYTF	TGTGCCAGCAGCTTAACGACAGGAGACGCTTTCTATGGCTACACCTTC
.	TRBV28	TRBJ1-5	.	CASQGMGQPQHF	TGTGCCAGCCAGGGGATGGGTCAGCCCCAGCATTTT
.	TRBV7-2	TRBJ2-7	TRBD1	CATRQGGSYEQYF	TGTGCCACCCGACAGGGGGGATCTTACGAGCAGTACTTC
.	TRBV20-1	TRBJ2-7	.	CSARDKYEQYF	TGCAGTGCTAGAGATAAATACGAGCAGTACTTC
.	TRBV5-4	TRBJ1-2	TRBD1	CASSLVDRGDGYTF	TGTGCCAGCAGCTTAGTTGACAGGGGTGACGGCTACACCTTC
few	TRBV2	TRBJ2-5	.	CASSGGRLRETQYF	TGTGCCAGCAGTGGGGGACGGCTTAGGGAGACCCAGTACTTC
.	TRBV19	TRBJ2-2	.	CASTPNRVAGELFF	TGTGCCAGTACCCCGAACAGGGTGGCCGGGGAGCTGTTTTTT
.	TRBV15	TRBJ1-5	.	CATSTVNQPQHF	TGTGCCACCAGCACCGTCAATCAGCCCCAGCATTTT
.	TRBV4-3	TRBJ2-5	.	CASSQGRGSQETQYF	TGCGCCAGCAGCCAAGGGAGGGGTTCCCAAGAGACCCAGTACTTC
.	TRBV19	TRBJ2-3	TRBD2	CAASGRLDTQYF	TGTGCCGCTAGCGGGAGACTAGATACGCAGTATTTT
.	TRBV7-3	TRBJ2-1	TRBD1	CASSLTNRGNEQFF	TGTGCCAGCAGCTTAACGAACAGGGGTAATGAGCAGTTCTTC
.	TRBV9	TRBJ1-2	.	CASSVDGGNDYGYTF	TGTGCCAGCAGCGTAGATGGGGGCAACGACTATGGCTACACCTTC
.	TRBV7-3	TRBJ2-1	TRBD2	CASSRLAGAPGEQFF	TGTGCCAGCAGCCGACTAGCGGGGGCCCCAGGGGAGCAGTTCTTC
.	TRBV30	TRBJ2-7	.	CAWSVQGYEQYF	TGTGCCTGGAGTGTACAGGGCTACGAGCAGTACTTC
.	TRBV5-1	TRBJ2-2	TRBD1	CASKPGQGNTGELFF	TGCGCCAGCAAACCGGGACAGGGGAACACCGGGGAGCTGTTTTTT
.	TRBV6-5	TRBJ1-4	.	CASSYTSGTGNEKLFF	TGTGCCAGCAGTTACACGTCGGGGACGGGGAATGAAAAACTGTTTTTT
.	TRBV28	TRBJ2-7	TRBD2	CASSLQLAGKSYEQYF	TGTGCCAGCAGCCTACAACTAGCGGGGAAATCCTACGAGCAGTACTTC
.	TRBV19	TRBJ1-1	.	CASPSAVLNTEAFF	TGTGCCAGTCCCTCAGCAGTCCTGAACACTGAAGCTTTCTTT
once	TRBV28	TRBJ2-4	TRBD1	CASRGTGYGLAKNIQYF	TGTGCCAGCAGGGGGACAGGGTATGGACTAGCCAAAAACATTCAGTACTTC
.	TRBV6-1	TRBJ1-1	.	CASRKQAPEAFF	TGTGCCAGCAGGAAACAGGCCCCGGAAGCTTTCTTT
.	TRBV9	TRBJ1-5	.	CASSVEGVQPQHF	TGTGCCAGCAGCGTAGAAGGGGTCCAGCCCCAGCATTTT
.	TRBV6-5	TRBJ1-2	TRBD1	CASSPQGQSYGYTF	TGTGCCAGCAGTCCCCAGGGACAGAGCTATGGCTACACCTTC
.	TRBV27	TRBJ2-1	TRBD1	CASSPRTGGREQFF	TGTGCCAGCAGTCCTAGGACAGGGGGACGTGAGCAGTTCTTC
once	TRBV15	TRBJ1-3	.	CATSRGRGGLAMGNTIYF	TGTGCCACCAGCAGAGGCCGAGGGGGGCTCGCAATGGGAAACACCATATATTTT
few	TRBV7-3	TRBJ1-1	.	CASSLSPTTEAFF	TGTGCCAGCAGCTTATCGCCTACCACTGAAGCTTTCTTT
.	TRBV5-5	TRBJ1-4	.	CASSFTSVFEKLFF	TGTGCCAGCAGCTTCACCAGCGTATTTGAAAAACTGTTTTTT
.	TRBV7-6	TRBJ1-6	.	CASSLRAGADSPLHF	TGTGCCAGCAGCCTAAGGGCGGGGGCGGATTCACCCCTCCACTTT
few	TRBV28	TRBJ2-7	TRBD2	CASTPSGTSGYEQYF	TGTGCCAGCACCCCAAGCGGGACTAGCGGTTACGAGCAGTACTTC
.	TRBV10-3	TRBJ2-3	.	CATSYMAASSTDTQYF	TGTGCCACCTCCTATATGGCGGCTTCTAGCACAGATACGCAGTATTTT
few	TRBV28	TRBJ1-3	.	CASRTGAGNTIYF	TGTGCCAGCAGGACTGGGGCTGGAAACACCATATATTTT
.	TRBV6-1	TRBJ1-5	.	CASSEQGWGNQPQHF	TGTGCCAGCAGTGAGCAAGGGTGGGGCAATCAGCCCCAGCATTTT
few	TRBV5-4	TRBJ1-6	.	CASSPQSNSPLHF	TGTGCCAGCAGTCCTCAGAGTAATTCACCCCTCCACTTT
once	TRBV30	TRBJ2-2	.	CAWSEGFGATGELFF	TGTGCCTGGAGTGAGGGGTTCGGGGCCACCGGGGAGCTGTTTTTT
.	TRBV6-1	TRBJ2-7	TRBD1	CASSRQGGAYEQYF	TGTGCCAGCAGTCGACAGGGGGGGGCCTACGAGCAGTACTTC
.	TRBV14	TRBJ2-7	TRBD1	CASSLRDSSSYEQYF	TGTGCCAGCAGCCTCCGGGACAGCTCCTCCTACGAGCAGTACTTC
.	TRBV7-9	TRBJ2-7	.	CASSFERGYEQYF	TGTGCCAGCAGCTTTGAGAGGGGATACGAGCAGTACTTC
.	TRBV28	TRBJ1-2	.	CASSLGTYGYTF	TGTGCCAGCAGTTTGGGGACCTATGGCTACACCTTC
once	TRBV7-2	TRBJ2-7	TRBD2	CASSRDYSEQYF	TGTGCCTCTAGCCGGGACTACTCCGAGCAGTACTTC
.	TRBV28	TRBJ2-5	.	CASRWVGRETQYF	TGTGCCAGCAGGTGGGTGGGGCGAGAGACCCAGTACTTC
once	TRBV28	TRBJ1-1	.	CASSQRASTEAFF	TGTGCCAGCAGCCAAAGGGCGAGCACTGAAGCTTTCTTT
.	TRBV7-7	TRBJ2-5	TRBD2	CASSLGAGGDQETQYF	TGTGCCAGCAGCTTAGGAGCGGGAGGTGACCAAGAGACCCAGTACTTC
once	TRBV19	TRBJ2-1	.	CASNNPGWGPGTGNEQFF	TGTGCCAGTAACAACCCAGGGTGGGGCCCCGGGACGGGGAATGAGCAGTTCTTC
.	TRBV7-2	TRBJ1-2	.	CASSLETSNYGYTF	TGTGCCAGCAGCTTAGAAACTTCTAACTATGGCTACACCTTC
.	TRBV27	TRBJ1-5	.	CASSFQGYSNQPQHF	TGTGCCAGCAGCTTTCAGGGGTATAGCAATCAGCCCCAGCATTTT
.	TRBV18	TRBJ2-2	.	CASSPSFSELFF	TGTGCCAGCTCACCGTCGTTCTCGGAGCTGTTTTTT
.	TRBV29-1	TRBJ1-1	.	CSVEAGWGATAEAFF	TGCAGCGTTGAAGCGGGCTGGGGGGCGACGGCTGAAGCTTTCTTT
.	TRBV28	TRBJ1-2	.	CASNGARPRGYTF	TGTGCCAGCAACGGGGCCCGGCCTCGGGGCTACACCTTC
.	TRBV28	TRBJ1-2	.	CASSFGPNYGYTF	TGTGCCAGCAGTTTTGGTCCTAACTATGGCTACACCTTC
.	TRBV7-9	TRBJ1-3	TRBD1	CASSWDRGSSGNTIYF	TGTGCCAGCAGCTGGGACAGGGGGAGCTCTGGAAACACCATATATTTT
few	TRBV2	TRBJ1-5	.	CASSEPGGLSNQPQHF	TGTGCCAGCAGTGAACCCGGTGGATTAAGCAATCAGCCCCAGCATTTT
.	TRBV28	TRBJ1-5	.	CASSSDRPQHF	TGTGCCAGCAGTTCGGACCGTCCCCAGCATTTT
.	TRBV29-1	TRBJ1-1	.	CSVVGPSNTEAFF	TGCAGCGTTGTTGGACCTTCGAACACTGAAGCTTTCTTT
.	TRBV30	TRBJ2-2	.	CAWQGNTGELFF	TGTGCCTGGCAGGGAAACACCGGGGAGCTGTTTTTT
once	TRBV7-2	TRBJ2-7	TRBD2	CASSLEGGFSYEQYF	TGTGCCAGCAGCCTTGAGGGAGGGTTCTCCTACGAGCAGTACTTC
once	TRBV4-3	TRBJ2-3	TRBD2	CASSRNRPLAGTDTQYF	TGCGCCAGCAGCCGGAATAGGCCCCTAGCGGGCACAGATACGCAGTATTTT
once	TRBV6-5	TRBJ2-7	.	CASSYSSGKYEQYF	TGTGCCAGCAGTTACTCGTCAGGAAAATACGAGCAGTACTTC
.	TRBV28	TRBJ1-5	.	CASSLAGDVGQPQHF	TGTGCCAGCAGTTTGGCGGGGGACGTTGGTCAGCCCCAGCATTTT
.	TRBV19	TRBJ1-2	.	CASSRGGTGIANYGYTF	TGTGCCAGTAGTCGAGGTGGAACAGGTATAGCTAACTATGGCTACACCTTC
.	TRBV19	TRBJ2-7	.	CASSVTHSYEQYF	TGTGCCAGTAGTGTGACACACTCCTACGAGCAGTACTTC